This is a list of T cell receptor beta chains from one sample in a study of blood T cell repertoires in COVID-19. Produced via immunoSEQ multiplex PCR; TCRdb's table is partial and in-frame only. In the table there are about 160,000 clones, roughly 84% of which are singletons. Specimen: peripheral blood. Receptor source: a woman older than 75 with active or convalescent COVID-19. CDR3s include the opening cysteine and the closing phenylalanine or tryptophan. Fields, in order: clone size, V gene, J gene, CDR3 length, D gene, CDR3 protein, CDR3 DNA. The D gene is left open where the match is weak. Rows give clone size only sometimes, using once, few, many, or a class for an expanded clone.

abundance: NA; v_gene: TRBV7-9; j_gene: TRBJ2-2; len: 13; d_gene: NA; CDR3aa: CASSLVEGGELFF; CDR3nt: TGTGCCAGCAGCTTAGTGGAGGGCGGGGAGCTGTTTTTT
abundance: NA; v_gene: TRBV5-4; j_gene: TRBJ2-1; len: 15; d_gene: TRBD2; CDR3aa: CASSLTSGRVNEQFF; CDR3nt: TGTGCCAGCAGCTTGACTAGCGGGAGGGTCAATGAGCAGTTCTTC
abundance: NA; v_gene: TRBV5-6; j_gene: TRBJ2-5; len: 15; d_gene: TRBD1; CDR3aa: CASSLLAGGRETQYF; CDR3nt: TGTGCCAGCAGCTTGTTGGCAGGGGGCAGGGAGACCCAGTACTTC
abundance: NA; v_gene: TRBV7-8; j_gene: TRBJ2-7; len: 14; d_gene: NA; CDR3aa: CASSSTGFSYEQYF; CDR3nt: TGTGCCAGCAGCTCTACAGGGTTCTCCTACGAGCAGTACTTC
abundance: once; v_gene: TRBV2; j_gene: TRBJ2-1; len: 16; d_gene: TRBD1; CDR3aa: CASSRDRGRGSDEQFF; CDR3nt: TGTGCCAGCAGTCGGGACAGGGGGCGCGGTAGTGATGAGCAGTTCTTC
abundance: NA; v_gene: TRBV6-1; j_gene: TRBJ1-2; len: 14; d_gene: TRBD1; CDR3aa: CASSEAPRTGGYTF; CDR3nt: TGTGCCAGCAGTGAAGCCCCGCGGACAGGAGGCTACACCTTC
abundance: NA; v_gene: TRBV7-2; j_gene: TRBJ2-1; len: 17; d_gene: TRBD1; CDR3aa: CASSQRGGQDVYNEQFF; CDR3nt: TGTGCCAGCAGCCAAAGGGGCGGACAGGACGTCTACAATGAGCAGTTCTTC
abundance: NA; v_gene: TRBV6-5; j_gene: TRBJ2-5; len: 14; d_gene: NA; CDR3aa: CASSSSFSGETQYF; CDR3nt: TGTGCCAGCAGTTCTAGCTTTTCCGGGGAGACCCAGTACTTC
abundance: once; v_gene: TRBV5-1; j_gene: TRBJ1-1; len: 14; d_gene: TRBD1; CDR3aa: CASSLGQGTGEAFF; CDR3nt: TGCGCCAGCAGCTTGGGACAGGGGACGGGTGAAGCTTTCTTT
abundance: NA; v_gene: TRBV7-9; j_gene: TRBJ1-6; len: 13; d_gene: NA; CDR3aa: CASSSYENSPLHF; CDR3nt: TGTGCCAGCAGCTCTTATGAGAATTCACCCCTCCACTTT
abundance: NA; v_gene: TRBV2; j_gene: TRBJ1-6; len: 16; d_gene: TRBD1; CDR3aa: CASSAGTGGGWTPLHF; CDR3nt: TGTGCCAGCAGTGCGGGGACAGGGGGCGGTTGGACACCCCTCCACTTT
abundance: NA; v_gene: TRBV6-5; j_gene: TRBJ2-1; len: 14; d_gene: TRBD1; CDR3aa: CASRPRTGGDEQFF; CDR3nt: TGTGCCAGCAGGCCTAGGACAGGGGGAGATGAGCAGTTCTTC
abundance: NA; v_gene: TRBV5-1; j_gene: TRBJ1-2; len: 14; d_gene: TRBD1; CDR3aa: CASSSQGVYDGYTF; CDR3nt: TGCGCCAGCAGCTCACAGGGGGTCTATGATGGCTACACCTTC
abundance: NA; v_gene: TRBV5-1; j_gene: TRBJ1-5; len: 16; d_gene: TRBD1; CDR3aa: CASSPGTGGRNQPQHF; CDR3nt: TGCGCCAGCAGCCCCGGGACAGGGGGCCGGAATCAGCCCCAGCATTTT
abundance: NA; v_gene: TRBV6-5; j_gene: TRBJ1-6; len: 15; d_gene: TRBD1; CDR3aa: CASSRGQGGNSPLHF; CDR3nt: TGTGCCAGCAGTCGCGGACAGGGGGGAAATTCACCCCTCCACTTT
abundance: NA; v_gene: TRBV19; j_gene: TRBJ2-2; len: 15; d_gene: TRBD2; CDR3aa: CASSMGGSGTGELFF; CDR3nt: TGTGCCAGTAGTATGGGCGGGAGTGGAACCGGGGAGCTGTTTTTT
abundance: NA; v_gene: TRBV18; j_gene: TRBJ2-7; len: 15; d_gene: TRBD1; CDR3aa: CASSPPGTGIYEQYF; CDR3nt: TGTGCCAGCTCACCTCCCGGGACAGGGATTTACGAGCAGTACTTC
abundance: few; v_gene: TRBV18; j_gene: TRBJ1-2; len: 15; d_gene: NA; CDR3aa: CASSPPSQANYGYTF; CDR3nt: TGTGCCAGCTCACCACCGTCCCAGGCGAACTATGGCTACACCTTC
abundance: NA; v_gene: TRBV7-9; j_gene: TRBJ1-3; len: 15; d_gene: NA; CDR3aa: CASSLQGPSGNTIYF; CDR3nt: TGTGCCAGCAGCTTACAGGGGCCCTCTGGAAACACCATATATTTT
abundance: NA; v_gene: TRBV5-1; j_gene: TRBJ1-5; len: 14; d_gene: NA; CDR3aa: CASSLTGREQPQHF; CDR3nt: TGCGCCAGCAGCTTGACAGGGAGAGAGCAGCCCCAGCATTTT
abundance: NA; v_gene: TRBV3-1/TRBV3-2; j_gene: TRBJ1-2; len: 14; d_gene: TRBD1; CDR3aa: CASSRTGEGYGYTF; CDR3nt: TGTGCCAGCAGCCGGACAGGGGAAGGCTATGGCTACACCTTC
abundance: few; v_gene: TRBV30; j_gene: TRBJ2-2; len: 13; d_gene: TRBD2; CDR3aa: CAWRRGGTGELFF; CDR3nt: TGTGCCTGGAGACGCGGGGGCACCGGGGAGCTGTTTTTT
abundance: NA; v_gene: TRBV21-1; j_gene: TRBJ2-3; len: 18; d_gene: NA; CDR3aa: CASSKGKERAEITDTQYF; CDR3nt: TGTGCCAGCAGCAAAGGAAAGGAAAGAGCGGAGATCACAGATACGCAGTATTTT
abundance: NA; v_gene: TRBV2; j_gene: TRBJ1-2; len: 13; d_gene: NA; CDR3aa: CASSYDRSRGYTF; CDR3nt: TGTGCCAGCAGTTATGACAGGAGTCGAGGCTACACCTTC
abundance: NA; v_gene: TRBV18; j_gene: TRBJ2-3; len: 14; d_gene: TRBD1; CDR3aa: CASSSGQGTDTQYF; CDR3nt: TGTGCCAGCTCATCGGGACAGGGAACAGATACGCAGTATTTT
abundance: few; v_gene: TRBV14; j_gene: TRBJ1-5; len: 13; d_gene: NA; CDR3aa: CASSQDQGGPQHF; CDR3nt: TGTGCCAGCAGCCAAGACCAGGGAGGGCCCCAGCATTTT
abundance: NA; v_gene: TRBV10-2; j_gene: TRBJ1-3; len: 15; d_gene: NA; CDR3aa: CASSEGGKRGNTIYF; CDR3nt: TGCGCCAGCAGTGAGGGGGGGAAGAGAGGAAACACCATATATTTT
abundance: few; v_gene: TRBV2; j_gene: TRBJ2-7; len: 11; d_gene: NA; CDR3aa: CATRLEGEQYF; CDR3nt: TGTGCCACCCGACTGGAGGGCGAGCAGTACTTC
abundance: NA; v_gene: TRBV4-1; j_gene: TRBJ1-1; len: 15; d_gene: TRBD1; CDR3aa: CASSHLYRGNTEAFF; CDR3nt: TGCGCCAGCAGCCACCTATACAGGGGAAACACTGAAGCTTTCTTT
abundance: NA; v_gene: TRBV5-6; j_gene: TRBJ2-7; len: 13; d_gene: NA; CDR3aa: CASSLPHGLEQYF; CDR3nt: TGTGCCAGCAGCTTACCTCATGGGCTCGAGCAGTACTTC
abundance: NA; v_gene: TRBV23-1; j_gene: TRBJ2-5; len: 13; d_gene: TRBD1; CDR3aa: CASSVRGLETQYF; CDR3nt: TGCGCCAGCAGCGTTAGGGGGCTGGAGACCCAGTACTTC
abundance: NA; v_gene: TRBV6-5; j_gene: TRBJ2-7; len: 13; d_gene: NA; CDR3aa: CASSRELTYEQYF; CDR3nt: TGTGCCAGCAGCCGGGAGCTTACCTACGAGCAGTACTTC
abundance: NA; v_gene: TRBV6-6; j_gene: TRBJ2-2; len: 13; d_gene: TRBD1; CDR3aa: CASSRTGTGELFF; CDR3nt: TGTGCCAGCAGTCGGACAGGGACCGGGGAGCTGTTTTTT
abundance: NA; v_gene: TRBV6-5; j_gene: TRBJ1-2; len: 11; d_gene: NA; CDR3aa: CASSRGGDYTF; CDR3nt: TGTGCCAGCAGTCGGGGGGGGGACTACACCTTC
abundance: NA; v_gene: TRBV11-2; j_gene: TRBJ1-6; len: 18; d_gene: TRBD1; CDR3aa: CASSPRQGGSSYNSPLHF; CDR3nt: TGTGCCAGCAGCCCACGACAGGGAGGTAGTTCCTATAATTCACCCCTCCACTTT
abundance: NA; v_gene: TRBV2; j_gene: TRBJ1-2; len: 13; d_gene: NA; CDR3aa: CASREDGVDGYTF; CDR3nt: TGTGCCAGCAGGGAGGACGGTGTCGATGGCTACACCTTC
abundance: NA; v_gene: TRBV28; j_gene: TRBJ2-3; len: 15; d_gene: TRBD2; CDR3aa: CASSLAGGGTDTQYF; CDR3nt: TGTGCCAGCAGTTTAGCGGGAGGCGGCACAGATACGCAGTATTTT
abundance: NA; v_gene: TRBV7-3; j_gene: TRBJ2-2; len: 17; d_gene: TRBD2; CDR3aa: CASSHIAGGDYTGELFF; CDR3nt: TGTGCCAGCAGTCACATAGCGGGAGGGGATTACACCGGGGAGCTGTTTTTT
abundance: NA; v_gene: TRBV2; j_gene: TRBJ2-7; len: 17; d_gene: TRBD2; CDR3aa: CASTERVSGSSFYEQYF; CDR3nt: TGTGCCAGCACCGAAAGGGTTAGCGGGAGTTCCTTTTACGAGCAGTACTTC
abundance: once; v_gene: TRBV2; j_gene: TRBJ1-5; len: 16; d_gene: TRBD1; CDR3aa: CASRELRGQGNQPQHF; CDR3nt: TGTGCCAGCAGGGAGCTTAGGGGGCAGGGGAATCAGCCCCAGCATTTT
abundance: NA; v_gene: TRBV5-1; j_gene: TRBJ2-1; len: 13; d_gene: TRBD1; CDR3aa: CASSPQRQGDQFF; CDR3nt: TGCGCCAGCAGCCCTCAAAGACAGGGGGATCAGTTCTTC
abundance: NA; v_gene: TRBV6-5; j_gene: TRBJ2-2; len: 15; d_gene: TRBD2; CDR3aa: CASSSLAGGARELFF; CDR3nt: TGTGCCAGCAGTTCACTAGCGGGAGGGGCCCGGGAGCTGTTTTTT
abundance: NA; v_gene: TRBV10-1; j_gene: TRBJ2-7; len: 13; d_gene: NA; CDR3aa: CASSVGPFTEQYF; CDR3nt: TGCGCCAGCAGTGTGGGCCCATTTACTGAGCAGTACTTC
abundance: NA; v_gene: TRBV9; j_gene: TRBJ1-4; len: 17; d_gene: TRBD1; CDR3aa: CASSVAGGLATNEKLFF; CDR3nt: TGTGCCAGCAGCGTAGCAGGGGGCCTTGCAACTAATGAAAAACTGTTTTTT
abundance: few; v_gene: TRBV29-1; j_gene: TRBJ1-2; len: 14; d_gene: NA; CDR3aa: CSALAEAAGYGYTF; CDR3nt: TGCAGCGCGTTAGCTGAGGCAGCCGGCTATGGCTACACCTTC
abundance: NA; v_gene: TRBV9; j_gene: TRBJ1-5; len: 13; d_gene: NA; CDR3aa: CASSVEEDQPQHF; CDR3nt: TGTGCCAGCAGCGTAGAAGAGGATCAGCCCCAGCATTTT
abundance: few; v_gene: TRBV30; j_gene: TRBJ2-7; len: 12; d_gene: NA; CDR3aa: CAWSAVGAEQYF; CDR3nt: TGTGCCTGGAGCGCGGTAGGGGCAGAGCAGTACTTC
abundance: once; v_gene: TRBV7-2; j_gene: TRBJ2-3; len: 15; d_gene: TRBD2; CDR3aa: CASSLLTSGWDTQYF; CDR3nt: TGTGCCAGCAGCCTGCTGACTAGCGGTTGGGATACGCAGTATTTT
abundance: NA; v_gene: TRBV19; j_gene: TRBJ2-2; len: 14; d_gene: NA; CDR3aa: CASSTAGRTGELFF; CDR3nt: TGTGCCAGTAGTACCGCAGGGCGGACCGGGGAGCTGTTTTTT
abundance: NA; v_gene: TRBV18; j_gene: TRBJ2-7; len: 14; d_gene: TRBD1; CDR3aa: CASSPEQGVREQYF; CDR3nt: TGTGCCAGCTCACCTGAACAGGGGGTCCGCGAGCAGTACTTC
abundance: NA; v_gene: TRBV4-1; j_gene: TRBJ2-7; len: 15; d_gene: TRBD2; CDR3aa: CASSQALAGPYEQYF; CDR3nt: TGCGCCAGCAGCCAAGCACTAGCGGGACCCTACGAGCAGTACTTC
abundance: NA; v_gene: TRBV6-5; j_gene: TRBJ2-1; len: 15; d_gene: TRBD1; CDR3aa: CASSPDRGGYNEQFF; CDR3nt: TGTGCCAGCAGTCCGGACAGGGGAGGGTACAATGAGCAGTTCTTC
abundance: NA; v_gene: TRBV2; j_gene: TRBJ1-2; len: 12; d_gene: NA; CDR3aa: CASSEQAYGYTF; CDR3nt: TGTGCCAGCAGTGAACAGGCCTATGGCTACACCTTC
abundance: NA; v_gene: TRBV9; j_gene: TRBJ2-1; len: 16; d_gene: NA; CDR3aa: CASSVTGTLTVNEQFF; CDR3nt: TGTGCCAGCAGCGTGACCGGGACTCTCACTGTCAATGAGCAGTTCTTC
abundance: NA; v_gene: TRBV11-2; j_gene: TRBJ1-1; len: 12; d_gene: NA; CDR3aa: CASSRQSLEAFF; CDR3nt: TGTGCCAGCAGCCGACAGAGTCTAGAGGCTTTCTTT